This T cell receptor beta chain is from a study of CD8 T cells in ankylosing spondylitis. Overall study findings and caveats: There was a TCR beta motif, made of several highly homologous variants, that appeared characteristic of ankylosing spondylitis blood. Disease-linked clones were reportedly significantly enriched in matched ankylosing spondylitis synovial fluid. A number of the motif variants had already been described in reactive arthritis synovial fluid and blood.

This clonotype occurred a few times. The antigen is not known. The germline gives CDR1 KGHDR, CDR2 SFDVKD. V shed 4 bases, J shed 2 bases, and the junction held 8 bases outside the gene matches. The CDR3 totals 16 residues. Researchers built TCR beta libraries using quantitative 5'-RACE with molecular barcodes. TCRdb called the 5' RACE reads again in MiXCR, with one record for every CDR3 protein. In the table there are roughly 470,000 distinct CDR3 sequences, roughly 26% of which are singletons. The sequence derives from a male donor with ankylosing spondylitis. Sequenced: blood, either unsorted or a sorted T cell fraction (not recorded which). The V gene is TRBV24-1, the J gene TRBJ2-3, with TRBD1 identical over 7 bases. DNA for the CDR3: TGTGCCACCAGTGACCCCGGACAGGAGTACACAGATACGCAGTATTTT. Translated, it gives CATSDPGQEYTDTQYF.